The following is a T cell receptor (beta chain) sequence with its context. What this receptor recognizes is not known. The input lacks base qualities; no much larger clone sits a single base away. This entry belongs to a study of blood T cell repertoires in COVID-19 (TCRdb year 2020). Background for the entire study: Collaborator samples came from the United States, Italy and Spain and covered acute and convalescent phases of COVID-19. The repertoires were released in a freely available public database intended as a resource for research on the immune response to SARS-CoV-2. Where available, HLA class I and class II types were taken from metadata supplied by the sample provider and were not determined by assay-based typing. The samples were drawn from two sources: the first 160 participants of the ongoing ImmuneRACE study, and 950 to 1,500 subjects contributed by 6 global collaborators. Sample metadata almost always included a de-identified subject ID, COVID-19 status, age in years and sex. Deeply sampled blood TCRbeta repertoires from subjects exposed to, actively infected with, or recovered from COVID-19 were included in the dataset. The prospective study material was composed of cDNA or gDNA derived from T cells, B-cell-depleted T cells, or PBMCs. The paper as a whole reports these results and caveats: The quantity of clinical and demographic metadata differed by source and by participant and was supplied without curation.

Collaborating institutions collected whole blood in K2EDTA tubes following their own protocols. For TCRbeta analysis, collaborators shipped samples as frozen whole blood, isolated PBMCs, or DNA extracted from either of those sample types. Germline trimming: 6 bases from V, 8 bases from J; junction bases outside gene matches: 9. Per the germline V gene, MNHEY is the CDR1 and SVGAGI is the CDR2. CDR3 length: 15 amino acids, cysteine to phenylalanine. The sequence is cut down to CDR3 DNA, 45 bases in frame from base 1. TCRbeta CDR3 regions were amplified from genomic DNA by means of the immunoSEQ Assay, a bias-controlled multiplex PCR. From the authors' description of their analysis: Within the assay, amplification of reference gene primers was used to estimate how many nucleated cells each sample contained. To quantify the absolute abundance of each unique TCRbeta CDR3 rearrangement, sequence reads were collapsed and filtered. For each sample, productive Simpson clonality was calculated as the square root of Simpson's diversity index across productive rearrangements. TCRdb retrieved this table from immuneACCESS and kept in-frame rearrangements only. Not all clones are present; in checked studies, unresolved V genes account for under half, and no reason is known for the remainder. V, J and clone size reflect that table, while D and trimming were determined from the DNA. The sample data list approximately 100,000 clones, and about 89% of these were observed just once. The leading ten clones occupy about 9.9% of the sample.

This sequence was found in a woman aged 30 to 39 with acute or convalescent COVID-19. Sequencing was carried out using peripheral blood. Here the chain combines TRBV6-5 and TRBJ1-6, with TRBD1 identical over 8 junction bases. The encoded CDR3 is CASSQDGQGDSPLHF. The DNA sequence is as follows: TGTGCCAGCAGCCAGGACGGACAGGGAGATTCACCCCTCCACTTT.